These 4 T cell receptor beta chains were all obtained from the same sample, sequenced in a study of CD4+ T cells in melanoma. Profiling relied on immunoSEQ multiplex PCR, and the TCRdb table lists in-frame clones only, not all of them. The data show 110,000 to 150,000 clones, about nine tenths seen once. These TCRs come from a human donor with melanoma.

The J gene is TRBJ2-2, the V gene TRBV18; D uncertain. Germline CDR1 and CDR2: KGHSH and LQKENI. This CDR3 has 14 amino acids. Trimming removed 2 bases from V and 1 base from J, with 5 bases in between. CDR3 loop: CASSPTENTGELFF. The DNA of the CDR3 is TGTGCCAGCTCACCAACGGAGAACACCGGGGAGCTGTTTTTT.

To note about this clone: The same CDR3 arises from other DNA sequences in this sample as well. V gene TRBV10-3 combines with J gene TRBJ2-7, with TRBD2 matching 9 bases. CDR1 and CDR2 (germline): ENHRY, SYGVKD. The CDR3 length is 15 residues. V shed 2 bases and J 0 bases; nucleotides not matched to a gene: 2. CDR3 nucleotides: TGTGCCATCAGTGAGAGCGGGGGGCCCTCCTACGAGCAGTACTTC. Amino acid sequence: CAISESGGPSYEQYF.

The chain carries TRBV2 and TRBJ2-3; TRBD2 aligns across 7 bases. Germline trimming cut 5 bases from V and 0 bases from J; bases unmatched to any gene: 8. CDR1 and CDR2 from the germline V gene are SNHLY and FYNNEI. The CDR3 covers 16 residues. CDR3 nucleotides: TGTGCCAGCAGTAGTCAAGCGGGGTCTAGCACAGATACGCAGTATTTT. As protein: CASSSQAGSSTDTQYF.

This chain uses TRBV19 with TRBJ1-2; D remains unclear. The V end lost 5 bases, the J end lost 2 bases, and 21 bases lay between the germline ends. The CDR3 is made up of 17 amino acids. Per germline, CDR1 LNHDA and CDR2 SQIVND (reference sequence). CDR3 nucleotide sequence: TGTGCCAGTAGTCACAACCCCCGTCTGTCGACAAACTATGGCTACACCTTC. Protein: CASSHNPRLSTNYGYTF.